A single count supports the clone carrying this TCR beta chain. The repertoire was sequenced with immunoSEQ multiplex PCR; TCRdb's copy has only in-frame clones and lacks some. The sample gives roughly 15,000 clones, roughly a third of which show up once; 2% to 2.5% is in the top ten. The sample is drawn from a study of graft-versus-host responses after intestinal transplantation. At the level of the study: In this cohort, recipients had multivisceral, liver-intestinal, or isolated intestinal transplants. All recipients were given anti-thymocyte globulin induction, and tacrolimus and steroids were then administered for approximately 3 years.

The germline V and J ends were trimmed by 5 bases and 7 bases, with 8 bases remaining between them. The CDR3 contains 12 residues. Germline CDR1 and CDR2: MNHEY and SVGAGI. The culture paired approximately 200,000 irradiated violet-dye-labeled stimulators with approximately 200,000 CFSE-labeled responders. Study findings and constraints: Peak circulating GvH clone levels tracked with early post-transplant HvG declines. Recipient marrow showed GvH clones, some seen first in ileum or blood.

This receptor was identified in a human patient who received an intestinal transplant. This material consisted of alloreactive CD8+ T cells from a mixed lymphocyte reaction culture, taken before intestinal transplant. Stated subset: CFSE-low proliferating T cells sorted from roughly six-day pre-transplant mixed lymphocyte reaction (GvH or HvG direction). The chain employs TRBV6-5 and TRBJ2-2, with D possibly TRBD2 on 5 matching bases. The CDR3 region is CASSERDGELFF. The CDR3 coding sequence is TGTGCCAGCAGTGAGAGGGACGGGGAGCTGTTTTTT.